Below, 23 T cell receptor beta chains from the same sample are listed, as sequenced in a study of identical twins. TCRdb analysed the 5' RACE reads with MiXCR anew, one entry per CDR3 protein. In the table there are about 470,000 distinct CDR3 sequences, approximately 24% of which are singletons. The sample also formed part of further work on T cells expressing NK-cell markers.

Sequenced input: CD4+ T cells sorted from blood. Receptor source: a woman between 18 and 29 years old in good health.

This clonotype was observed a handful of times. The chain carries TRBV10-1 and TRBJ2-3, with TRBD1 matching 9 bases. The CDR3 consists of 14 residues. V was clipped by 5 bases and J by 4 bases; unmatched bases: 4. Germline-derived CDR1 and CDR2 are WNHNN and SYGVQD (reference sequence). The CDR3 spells CASSSRTGADTQYF. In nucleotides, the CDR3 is TGCGCCAGCAGTTCCCGGACAGGGGCAGATACGCAGTATTTT.

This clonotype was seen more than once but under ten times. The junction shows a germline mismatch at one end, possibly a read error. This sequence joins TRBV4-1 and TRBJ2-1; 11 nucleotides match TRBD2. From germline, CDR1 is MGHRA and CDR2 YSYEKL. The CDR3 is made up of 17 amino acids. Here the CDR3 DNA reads TGCGCCAGCAGCCACTCCTGGGCTAGCGGGAGGCCCCCATCTGTGTCCTTC. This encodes CASSHSWASGRPPSVSF.

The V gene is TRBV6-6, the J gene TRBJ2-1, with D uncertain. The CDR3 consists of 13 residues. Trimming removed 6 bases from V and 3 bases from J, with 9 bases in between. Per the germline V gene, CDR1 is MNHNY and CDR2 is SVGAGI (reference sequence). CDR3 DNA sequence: TGTGCCAGCAGACGTCAGGACTACAATGAGCAGTTCTTC. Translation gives CASRRQDYNEQFF.

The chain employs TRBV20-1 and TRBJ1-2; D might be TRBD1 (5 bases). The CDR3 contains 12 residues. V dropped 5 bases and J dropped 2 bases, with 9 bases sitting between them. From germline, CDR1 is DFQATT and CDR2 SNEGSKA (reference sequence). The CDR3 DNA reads TGCAGTGCTCGGGACTTCAACTATGGCTACACCTTC. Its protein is CSARDFNYGYTF.

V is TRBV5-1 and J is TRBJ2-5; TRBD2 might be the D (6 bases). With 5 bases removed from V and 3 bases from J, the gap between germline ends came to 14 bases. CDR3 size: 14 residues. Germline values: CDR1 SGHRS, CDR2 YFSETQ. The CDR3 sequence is CASSFPGLEETQYF. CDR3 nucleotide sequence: TGCGCCAGCAGTTTTCCGGGACTTGAAGAGACCCAGTACTTC.

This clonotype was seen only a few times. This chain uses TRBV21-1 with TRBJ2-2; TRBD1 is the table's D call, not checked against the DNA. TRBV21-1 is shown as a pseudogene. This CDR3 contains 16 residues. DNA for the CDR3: TGTGCCAGCAGCTCAAGGGACAGAGCGAACACCGGGGAGCTGTTTTTT. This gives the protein CASSSRDRANTGELFF.

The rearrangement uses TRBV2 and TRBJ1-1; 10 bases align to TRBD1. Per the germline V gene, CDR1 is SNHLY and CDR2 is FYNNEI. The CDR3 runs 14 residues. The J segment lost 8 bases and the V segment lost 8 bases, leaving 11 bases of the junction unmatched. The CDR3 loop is CASVRQGAEGEAFF. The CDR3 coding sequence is TGTGCCAGCGTCCGACAGGGGGCTGAGGGGGAAGCTTTCTTT.

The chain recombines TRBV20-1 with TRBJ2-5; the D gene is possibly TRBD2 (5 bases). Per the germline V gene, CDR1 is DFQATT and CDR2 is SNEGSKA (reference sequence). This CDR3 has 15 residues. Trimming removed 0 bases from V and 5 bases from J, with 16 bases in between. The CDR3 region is CSARDSPGMLETQYF. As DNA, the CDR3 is TGCAGTGCTAGAGATTCCCCGGGGATGTTGGAGACCCAGTACTTC.

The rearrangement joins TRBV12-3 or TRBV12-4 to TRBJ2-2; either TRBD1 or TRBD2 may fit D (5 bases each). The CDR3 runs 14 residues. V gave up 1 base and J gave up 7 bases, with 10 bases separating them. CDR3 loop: CASSLGGKIGELFF. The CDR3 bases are TGTGCCAGCAGTTTAGGGGGGAAGATCGGGGAGCTGTTTTTT.

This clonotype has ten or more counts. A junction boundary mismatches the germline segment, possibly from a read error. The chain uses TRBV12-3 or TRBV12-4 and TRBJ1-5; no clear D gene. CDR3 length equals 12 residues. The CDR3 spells CASSLAGQPQHF. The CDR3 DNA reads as TGTGCCAGCAGCTTAGCAGGCCAGCCCCAGCATTTT.

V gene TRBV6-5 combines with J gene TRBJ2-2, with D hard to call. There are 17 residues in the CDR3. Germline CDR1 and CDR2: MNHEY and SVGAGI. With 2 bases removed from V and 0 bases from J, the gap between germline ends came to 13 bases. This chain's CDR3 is CASSYGPAGSNTGELFF. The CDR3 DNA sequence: TGTGCCAGCAGTTACGGCCCCGCTGGTTCGAACACCGGGGAGCTGTTTTTT.

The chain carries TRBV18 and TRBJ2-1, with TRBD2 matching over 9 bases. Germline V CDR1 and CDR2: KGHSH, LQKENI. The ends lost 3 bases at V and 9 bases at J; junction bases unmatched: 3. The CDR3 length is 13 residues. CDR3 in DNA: TGTGCCAGCTCACCCGGGACTAGCACTGAGCAGTTCTTC. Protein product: CASSPGTSTEQFF.

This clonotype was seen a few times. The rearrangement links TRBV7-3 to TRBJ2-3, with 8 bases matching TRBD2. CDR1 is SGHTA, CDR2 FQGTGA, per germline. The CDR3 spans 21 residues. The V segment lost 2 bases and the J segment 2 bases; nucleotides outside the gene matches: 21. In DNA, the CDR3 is TGTGCCAGCAGCTTATACGGCGTAGCGGGGAGATTGGGCGTTACCACAGATACGCAGTATTTT. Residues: CASSLYGVAGRLGVTTDTQYF.

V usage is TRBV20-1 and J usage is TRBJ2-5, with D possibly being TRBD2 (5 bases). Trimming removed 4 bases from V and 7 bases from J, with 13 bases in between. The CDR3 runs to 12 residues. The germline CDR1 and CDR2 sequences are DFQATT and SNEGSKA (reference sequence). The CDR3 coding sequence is TGCAGTGCTACAGGACTGGGCGGGACCCAGTACTTC. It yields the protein CSATGLGGTQYF.

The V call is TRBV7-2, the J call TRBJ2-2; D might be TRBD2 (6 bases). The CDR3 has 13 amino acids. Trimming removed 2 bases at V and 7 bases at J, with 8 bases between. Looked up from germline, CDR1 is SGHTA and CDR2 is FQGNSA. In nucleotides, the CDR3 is TGTGCCAGCAGCTTAACTAGCTTCGGGGAGCTGTTTTTT. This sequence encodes CASSLTSFGELFF. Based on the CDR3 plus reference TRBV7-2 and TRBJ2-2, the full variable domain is GAGVSQSPSNKVTEKGKDVELRCDPISGHTALYWYRQSLGQGLEFLIYFQGNSAPDKSGLPSDRFSAERTGGSVSTLTIQRTQQEDSAVYLCASSLTSFGELFFGEGSRLTVL.

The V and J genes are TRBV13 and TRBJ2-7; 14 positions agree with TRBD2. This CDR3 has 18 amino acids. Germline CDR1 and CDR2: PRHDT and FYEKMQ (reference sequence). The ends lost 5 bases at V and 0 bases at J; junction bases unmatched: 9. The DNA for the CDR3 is TGTGCCAGCAGCCGGTCGACTAGCGGGGGGGATAGCTCCTACGAGCAGTACTTC. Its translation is CASSRSTSGGDSSYEQYF. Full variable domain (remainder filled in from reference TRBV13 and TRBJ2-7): AAGVIQSPRHLIKEKRETATLKCYPIPRHDTVYWYQQGPGQDPQFLISFYEKMQSDKGSIPDRFSAQQFSDYHSELNMSSLELGDSALYFCASSRSTSGGDSSYEQYFGPGTRLTVT.

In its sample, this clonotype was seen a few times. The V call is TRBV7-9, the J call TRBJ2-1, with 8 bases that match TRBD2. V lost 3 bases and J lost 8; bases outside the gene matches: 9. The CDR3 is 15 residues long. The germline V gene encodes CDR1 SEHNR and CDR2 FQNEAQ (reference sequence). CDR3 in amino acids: CASSLYRGGKDEQFF. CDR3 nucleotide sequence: TGTGCCAGCAGCTTGTACCGCGGGGGGAAGGATGAGCAGTTCTTC.

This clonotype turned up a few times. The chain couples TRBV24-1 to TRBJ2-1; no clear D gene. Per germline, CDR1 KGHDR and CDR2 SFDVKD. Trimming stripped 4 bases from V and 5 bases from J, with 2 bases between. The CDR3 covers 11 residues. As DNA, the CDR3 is TGTGCCACCAGTGAGAACAATGAGCAGTTCTTC. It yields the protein CATSENNEQFF.

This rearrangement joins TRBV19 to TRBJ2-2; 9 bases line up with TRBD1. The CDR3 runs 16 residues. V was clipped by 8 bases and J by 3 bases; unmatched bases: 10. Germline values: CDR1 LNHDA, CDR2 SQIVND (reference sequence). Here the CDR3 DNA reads TGTGCCAGTCCAAAGGGGTGGACAGGGGACACCGGGGAGCTGTTTTTT. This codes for CASPKGWTGDTGELFF.

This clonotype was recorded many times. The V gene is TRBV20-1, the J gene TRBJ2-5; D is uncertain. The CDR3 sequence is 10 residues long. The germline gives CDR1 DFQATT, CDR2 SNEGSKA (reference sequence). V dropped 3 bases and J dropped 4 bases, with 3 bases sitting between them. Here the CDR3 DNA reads TGCAGTGCTAGGGGAGAGACCCAGTACTTC. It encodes CSARGETQYF.

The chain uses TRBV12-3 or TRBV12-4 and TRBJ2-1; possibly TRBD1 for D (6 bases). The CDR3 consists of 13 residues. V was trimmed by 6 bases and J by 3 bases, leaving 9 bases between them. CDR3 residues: CASRPGHYNEQFF. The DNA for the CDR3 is TGTGCCAGCAGGCCGGGACACTACAATGAGCAGTTCTTC.

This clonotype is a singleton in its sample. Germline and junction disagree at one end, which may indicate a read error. In DNA form, the CDR3 reads TGTGCCAGCACCCGTGTAGGGGGGGTCACAGTTACGCAGTATTTT. This translates into CASTRVGGVTVTQYF. The chain is built from TRBV6-2 or TRBV6-3 and TRBJ2-3; tentatively, D is TRBD2 (7 bases). Germline CDR1 reads MNHEY; CDR2 reads SVGEGT. The CDR3 is 15 residues long.

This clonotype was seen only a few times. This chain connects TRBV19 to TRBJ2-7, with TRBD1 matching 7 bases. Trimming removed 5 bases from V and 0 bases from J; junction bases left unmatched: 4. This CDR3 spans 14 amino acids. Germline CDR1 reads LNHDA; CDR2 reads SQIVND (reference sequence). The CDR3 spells CASSPGDSSYEQYF. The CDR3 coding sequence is TGTGCCAGTAGTCCCGGGGACAGCTCCTACGAGCAGTACTTC. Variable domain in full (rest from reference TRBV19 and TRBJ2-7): DGGITQSPKYLFRKEGQNVTLSCEQNLNHDAMYWYRQDPGQGLRLIYYSQIVNDFQKGDIAEGYSVSREKKESFPLTVTSAQKNPTAFYLCASSPGDSSYEQYFGPGTRLTVT.